These T cell receptor beta chains were read from a single sample in a study of T cells after yellow fever vaccination. Using its own MiXCR run on the 5' RACE reads, TCRdb lists one record per CDR3 protein. The table records 500,000 to 700,000 distinct CDR3 sequences, over 15% of them present only once. The input for sequencing was PBMCs, taken 15 days after the yellow fever booster vaccination. Every receptor here comes from a man aged 30 to 39 who received the YFV17D yellow fever vaccine. Both conserved end residues are part of each CDR3. D genes are given only for firm matches. Part of the rows lack a size; the others show once, few, many or a class for expanded clones.

NA	NA	TRBJ2-5	TRBV12-3/TRBV12-4	CASTKGETQYF	TGTGCCAGCACCAAAGGAGAGACCCAGTACTTC
NA	TRBD2	TRBJ2-2	TRBV12-3/TRBV12-4	CATRPSGIRRTGELFF	TGTGCCACCCGCCCTAGCGGGATTCGACGGACCGGGGAGCTGTTTTTT
few	NA	TRBJ1-1	TRBV5-1	CASRGTGTEAFF	TGCGCCTCACGCGGAACGGGGACTGAAGCTTTCTTT
few	NA	TRBJ1-1	TRBV5-1	CASSFTLQGFSNTEAFF	TGCGCCAGCAGCTTCACCTTGCAGGGGTTTTCAAACACTGAAGCTTTCTTT
few	TRBD1	TRBJ2-7	TRBV7-7	CASSSGTGTGYEQYF	TGTGCTAGCAGCAGCGGAACCGGGACAGGCTACGAGCAGTACTTC
NA	TRBD1	TRBJ2-1	TRBV29-1	CSVSTGLNEQFF	TGCAGCGTATCGACAGGGCTCAATGAGCAGTTCTTC
NA	NA	TRBJ2-7	TRBV10-3	CAISDRVRASYEQYF	TGTGCCATCAGTGACAGGGTTAGGGCCTCCTACGAGCAGTACTTC
few	TRBD2	TRBJ2-1	TRBV15	CATSSESGRVSYNEQFF	TGTGCCACCAGCAGTGAAAGCGGGAGGGTCTCCTACAATGAGCAGTTCTTC
NA	NA	TRBJ2-7	TRBV20-1	CSARERGPSGRSYEQYF	TGCAGTGCTAGAGAGAGGGGGCCTAGCGGTCGCTCCTACGAGCAGTACTTC
NA	NA	TRBJ2-7	TRBV20-1	CSGSAGARDEQYF	TGCAGTGGGAGTGCAGGGGCAAGGGACGAGCAGTACTTC